The rows below give T cell receptor beta chains drawn from one sample of a study of CXCR3-negative and CXCR3-positive naive CD8 T cells. Reanalyzing the 5' RACE reads, TCRdb keeps one entry per CDR3 protein, without DNA. In total, the table holds roughly 89,000 distinct CDR3 sequences. The sequenced sample consisted of naive CXCR3- CD8+ T cells from blood. These receptors came from a human donor in good health. Some clones in this sample may be carry-over from other donors' samples. The CDR3 runs from the conserved cysteine through the conserved F or W.

J gene: TRBJ1-4; V gene: TRBV4-1; CDR3 protein: CASSQVKPGTGGEKLFF
J gene: TRBJ1-1; V gene: TRBV29-1; CDR3 protein: CSGRQGGDEAFF
J gene: TRBJ1-1; V gene: TRBV4-1; CDR3 protein: CASSQVPDLRTEAFF
J gene: TRBJ2-1; V gene: TRBV7-3; CDR3 protein: CASSSLRGEQFF
J gene: TRBJ1-6; V gene: TRBV19; CDR3 protein: CASSSRDGPNSPLHF
J gene: TRBJ1-1; V gene: TRBV6-5; CDR3 protein: CASSKGENTEAFF
J gene: TRBJ2-7; V gene: TRBV19; CDR3 protein: CASSGNPGLSYEQYF
J gene: TRBJ2-7; V gene: TRBV28; CDR3 protein: CASSPPPDYTSYEQYF
J gene: TRBJ2-4; V gene: TRBV7-9; CDR3 protein: CASSPASGRKNIQYF
J gene: TRBJ1-1; V gene: TRBV30; CDR3 protein: CETGALGNTEAFF
J gene: TRBJ2-3; V gene: TRBV7-2; CDR3 protein: CASSHPRGGRTDTQYF
J gene: TRBJ1-2; V gene: TRBV29-1; CDR3 protein: CSVGFDQDYGYTF
J gene: TRBJ2-1; V gene: TRBV14; CDR3 protein: CASSQDLAGGRYNEQFF
J gene: TRBJ2-3; V gene: TRBV7-3; CDR3 protein: CASSLYGLGSTDTQYF
J gene: TRBJ2-4; V gene: TRBV7-8; CDR3 protein: CASSLNKVQLGLAGVDF
J gene: TRBJ2-5; V gene: TRBV19; CDR3 protein: CASSLPERETQYF
J gene: TRBJ2-3; V gene: TRBV29-1; CDR3 protein: CSVEGAVSDTQYF